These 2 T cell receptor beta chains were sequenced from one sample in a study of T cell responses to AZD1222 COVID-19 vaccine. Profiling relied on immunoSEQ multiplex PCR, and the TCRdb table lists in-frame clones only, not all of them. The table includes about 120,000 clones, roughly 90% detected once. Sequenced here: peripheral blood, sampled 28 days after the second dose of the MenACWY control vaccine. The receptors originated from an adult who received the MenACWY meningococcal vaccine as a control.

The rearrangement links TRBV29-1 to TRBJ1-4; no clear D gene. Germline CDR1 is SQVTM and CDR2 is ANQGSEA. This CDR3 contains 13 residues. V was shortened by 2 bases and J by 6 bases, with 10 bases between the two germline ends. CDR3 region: CSVEKDYDEKLFF. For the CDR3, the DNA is TGCAGCGTTGAAAAGGATTACGATGAAAAACTGTTTTTT.

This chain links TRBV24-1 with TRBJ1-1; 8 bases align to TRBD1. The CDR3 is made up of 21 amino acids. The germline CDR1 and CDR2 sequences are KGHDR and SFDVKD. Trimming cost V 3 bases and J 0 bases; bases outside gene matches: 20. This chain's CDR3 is CATSDPPGQANPSIMNTEAFF. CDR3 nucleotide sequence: TGTGCCACCAGTGATCCGCCGGGACAGGCAAACCCCAGTATAATGAACACTGAAGCTTTCTTT.